This T cell receptor beta chain was recovered during a study of neurological immune-mediated disorders. On the study more broadly: Among roughly 35 multiple sclerosis patients, roughly 30 were relapsing-remitting and 3 were secondary progressive. Notes on the study in general: None of the CDR3 amino acid sequences of expanded clones were shared across subjects, and this suggested private repertoires in all groups.

The cDNA came from 5'RACE, which used 10-nucleotide random UMIs. Via MiXCR, TCRdb re-called the 5' RACE reads, giving one row per CDR3 protein. Here the sample spans 20,000 to 30,000 distinct CDR3 sequences, almost 2.5% being singletons. This clonotype was seen repeatedly, ten times or more. No antigen is known for it. The V segment lost 4 bases and the J segment 0 bases; nucleotides outside the gene matches: 12. This CDR3 comprises 20 residues. Germline V CDR1 and CDR2: SGDLS, YYNGEE. Sequenced input: PBMCs. The chain uses TRBV9 and TRBJ2-1, with 14 bases identical to TRBD2. The source is a woman aged 45-60 years with multiple sclerosis. The chain's CDR3 is CASSPGRLAGGLSSYNEQFF. For the CDR3, the DNA is TGTGCCAGCAGCCCAGGGAGACTAGCGGGGGGGTTGAGCTCCTACAATGAGCAGTTCTTC.